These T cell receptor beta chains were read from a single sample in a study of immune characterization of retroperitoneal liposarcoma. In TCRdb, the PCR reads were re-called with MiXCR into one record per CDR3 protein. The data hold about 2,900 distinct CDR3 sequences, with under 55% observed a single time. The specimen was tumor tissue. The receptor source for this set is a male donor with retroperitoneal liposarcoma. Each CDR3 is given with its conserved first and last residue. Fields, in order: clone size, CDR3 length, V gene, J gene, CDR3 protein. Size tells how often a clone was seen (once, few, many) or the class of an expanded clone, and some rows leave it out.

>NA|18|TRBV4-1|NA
CASSQDLGSGGPWETQYF
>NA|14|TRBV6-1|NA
CASSPLLRQGGQYF
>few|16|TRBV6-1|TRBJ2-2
CASTTDRVGNTGELFF
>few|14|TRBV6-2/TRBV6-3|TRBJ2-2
CASSSGGGTGELFF
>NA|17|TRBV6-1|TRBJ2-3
CASSFPGLAGVGDTQYF
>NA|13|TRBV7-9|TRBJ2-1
CASSVPAVDEQFF
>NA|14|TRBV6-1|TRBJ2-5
CASSDGGSDETQYF
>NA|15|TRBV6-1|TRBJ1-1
CASSAQQTANTEAFF
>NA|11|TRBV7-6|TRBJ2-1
CASSPGGEQFF
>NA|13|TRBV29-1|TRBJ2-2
CSVENTGPGELFF
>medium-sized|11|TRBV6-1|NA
CASGQTYEQYF
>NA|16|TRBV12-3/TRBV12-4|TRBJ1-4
CASKGGLQTTNEKLFF
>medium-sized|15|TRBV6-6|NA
CASSYAREGNYEQYF
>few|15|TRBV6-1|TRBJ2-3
CASSASSSPRDTQYF
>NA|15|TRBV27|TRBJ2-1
CASSLQTGGYNEQFF
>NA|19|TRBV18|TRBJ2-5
CASSPPRPPGQGLQETQYF
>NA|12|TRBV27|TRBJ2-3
CASSDPGQGEYF
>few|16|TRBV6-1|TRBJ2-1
CASSEVHGTNYNEQFF
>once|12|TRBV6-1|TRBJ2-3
CATNRDPDTQYF
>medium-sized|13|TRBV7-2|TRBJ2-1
CASSLMDYNEQFF
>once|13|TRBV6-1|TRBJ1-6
CASRRSGNSPLHF